The 24 T cell receptor beta chains below come from one sample, sequenced in a study of beta chain features in type 1 diabetes. Every bit of the isolated RNA underwent reverse transcription, so sequencing read expressed TCRB transcripts. Produced via immunoSEQ multiplex PCR; TCRdb's table is partial and in-frame only. The sample lists almost 350,000 clones; roughly 8% were seen once. Sample: central memory CD4+ T cells from blood. Receptors were obtained from a young woman in good health.

This clone has ten or more counts. This chain joins TRBV4-3 and TRBJ2-1; the D is unclear. V was cut by 4 bases and J by 4 bases, with 8 bases left in between. Germline lookup yields CDR1 LGHNA and CDR2 YSLEER. The CDR3 spans 13 residues. CDR3: CASSPKVYNEQFF. The DNA for the CDR3 is TGCGCCAGCAGCCCAAAGGTTTACAATGAGCAGTTCTTC.

The chain uses TRBV5-6 and TRBJ2-3; D might be TRBD2 (6 bases). The V end was cut by 0 bases, the J end by 14 bases, with 13 bases between. CDR1 is SGHDT, CDR2 YYEEEE, per germline. The CDR3 is 12 residues long. The CDR3 loop is CASSLGGRFGYF. CDR3 in DNA: TGTGCCAGCAGCTTGGGAGGGAGGTTTGGGTATTTT. The whole variable domain, remainder taken from reference TRBV5-6 and TRBJ2-3, is DAGVTQSPTHLIKTRGQQVTLRCSPKSGHDTVSWYQQALGQGPQFIFQYYEEEERQRGNFPDRFSGHQFPNYSSELNVNALLLGDSALYLCASSLGGRFGYFGPGTRLTVL.

At least ten counts were recorded for this clone. The rearrangement links TRBV10-3 to TRBJ2-5; D is unresolved. The CDR3 extends over 11 amino acids. CDR1 is ENHRY, CDR2 SYGVKD, per germline. V was clipped by 8 bases and J by 5 bases, with 9 bases between them. CDR3 sequence (DNA): TGTGCCATCGCGGTCGGGGAGACCCAGTACTTC. Its protein is CAIAVGETQYF.

This clone was seen ten or more times. The chain links TRBV28 to TRBJ1-5, with unresolved D. Between the trimmed V and J ends, which lost 5 bases and 11 bases, there was a span of 13 bases. Germline lookup yields CDR1 MDHEN and CDR2 SYDVKM. This CDR3 has 12 residues. CDR3 nucleotide sequence: TGTGCCAGCAGTCCACGTGGGAGGGCCCAGCATTTT. Translated, it gives CASSPRGRAQHF.

The rearrangement links TRBV14 to TRBJ2-1; D unresolved. The CDR3 loop spans 11 amino acids. The V and J ends lost 1 base and 6 bases respectively, with 1 base between them. CDR1 is SGHDN, CDR2 FVKESK, per germline. The CDR3 DNA reads TGTGCCAGCAGCCAAGTCAATGAGCAGTTCTTC. Translation gives CASSQVNEQFF.

This clone appeared a few times. The rearrangement links TRBV9 to TRBJ2-1, with D unclear. With 0 bases removed from V and 9 bases from J, the gap between germline ends came to 19 bases. Germline V gene sequence: CDR1 SGDLS, CDR2 YYNGEE. The length of the CDR3 is 16 residues. Here the CDR3 reads CASSVAPNELVGEQFF. Written as DNA, the CDR3 is TGTGCCAGCAGCGTAGCCCCCAATGAGCTAGTCGGTGAGCAGTTCTTC.

As for this clone: Other DNA sequences in this specimen translate into the identical CDR3. The chain links TRBV6-5 to TRBJ2-7; 9 bases fit TRBD2. CDR3 length equals 15 residues. J was trimmed by 0 bases and V by 0 bases; bases with no gene match: 0. The V gene's germline CDR1 is MNHEY and CDR2 SVGAGI. CDR3 loop: CASSYSTSGSYEQYF. In nucleotides, the CDR3 is TGTGCCAGCAGTTACTCGACTAGCGGCTCCTACGAGCAGTACTTC.

This clone was counted at least ten times. The chain is built from TRBV5-4 and TRBJ2-1; 8 bases line up with TRBD2. CDR3 length equals 16 residues. Germline V CDR1 and CDR2: SGHNT, YYREEE (reference sequence). V trimming: 0 bases; J trimming: 2 bases; junction bases outside the gene matches: 4. The CDR3 protein is CASSLGGTSTYNEQFF. For the CDR3, the DNA is TGTGCCAGCAGCTTGGGCGGGACTAGTACCTACAATGAGCAGTTCTTC.

There are a few counts of this clone. The chain employs TRBV5-6 and TRBJ2-1; weak D call: TRBD2 (5 bases). V was trimmed by 1 base and J by 3 bases, leaving 8 bases between them. Germline CDR1 and CDR2: SGHDT and YYEEEE. This CDR3 is 14 amino acids long. The CDR3 region is CASSLSGLYNEQFF. The CDR3 DNA follows: TGTGCCAGCAGCTTGTCCGGACTCTACAATGAGCAGTTCTTC. Full variable domain (remainder filled in from reference TRBV5-6 and TRBJ2-1): DAGVTQSPTHLIKTRGQQVTLRCSPKSGHDTVSWYQQALGQGPQFIFQYYEEEERQRGNFPDRFSGHQFPNYSSELNVNALLLGDSALYLCASSLSGLYNEQFFGPGTRLTVL.

This clone was found a few times. The gene calls are TRBV27 and TRBJ2-1; D not resolved. The CDR3 extends over 15 amino acids. Germline lookup yields CDR1 MNHEY and CDR2 SMNVEV (reference sequence). V was pared by 3 bases and J by 6 bases, with 15 bases between. CDR3 loop: CASSFEGSWTNEQFF. CDR3 nucleotides: TGTGCCAGCAGTTTCGAAGGTTCCTGGACCAATGAGCAGTTCTTC.

This clone was detected only a few times. CDR3 sequence: CASSQPGLLPGELFF. The CDR3 DNA reads TGTGCCAGCAGCCAGCCGGGACTGCTTCCCGGGGAGCTGTTTTTT. The rearrangement joins TRBV14 to TRBJ2-2, with D maybe TRBD2 (6 bases). CDR1 is SGHDN, CDR2 FVKESK, per germline. With 3 bases removed from V and 6 bases from J, the gap between germline ends came to 14 bases. This CDR3 is 15 amino acids long.

This clone was seen a few times. The genes are TRBV7-8 and TRBJ2-3, with 7 bases aligning to TRBD2. V gave up 4 bases and J gave up 6 bases; unmatched junction bases: 19. This CDR3 region has 18 residues. Germline V lookup: CDR1 SGHVS, CDR2 FQNEAQ. The CDR3 coding sequence is TGTGCCAGCAGCTCATGGAGGGCTAGCGGAACGCAGGCGGATACGCAGTATTTT. This codes for CASSSWRASGTQADTQYF.

The chain links TRBV7-9 to TRBJ2-5, with unresolved D. This CDR3 comprises 15 residues. V lost 6 bases, J lost 2 bases, and 16 bases lay in between. Per germline, CDR1 SEHNR and CDR2 FQNEAQ (reference sequence). The CDR3 region has the DNA TGTGCCAGCAGGCCCCCGACCGTGGGGCAAGAGACCCAGTACTTC. Its translation is CASRPPTVGQETQYF.

The chain combines TRBV5-1 with TRBJ2-3, with D tentatively TRBD1 or TRBD2 (5 bases each). The V and J ends lost 2 bases and 3 bases respectively, with 13 bases between them. This CDR3 has 15 amino acids. The V gene's germline CDR1 is SGHRS and CDR2 YFSETQ. DNA of the CDR3: TGCGCCAGCAGCTTAGGGGTAGCGAGTACAGATACGCAGTATTTT. It translates to CASSLGVASTDTQYF.

This clone has just a few counts. CDR3 nucleotide sequence: TGTGCCAGCAGTCGACAGGGTGGCAATCAGCCCCAGCATTTT. Residues: CASSRQGGNQPQHF. The chain is built from TRBV7-9 and TRBJ1-5, with TRBD1 identical over 7 bases. The CDR3 runs 14 residues. Germline V gives CDR1 SEHNR, CDR2 FQNEAQ (reference sequence). V trimming: 6 bases; J trimming: 2 bases; junction bases outside the gene matches: 4.

V is TRBV4-2 and J is TRBJ2-7; TRBD2 matches 9 bases. Germline CDR1 reads LGHNA; CDR2 reads YNFKEQ. CDR3 length: 17 amino acids. V shed 1 base, J shed 2 bases, and the junction held 9 bases outside the gene matches. The CDR3 coding sequence is TGTGCCAGCAGCCAAGCCCGGCGAGCGGGAGGTGCCTACGAGCAGTACTTC. It translates to CASSQARRAGGAYEQYF.

This clone was seen a handful of times. V gene TRBV7-2 combines with J gene TRBJ2-7; maybe TRBD1 (5 bases). V gave up 1 base and J gave up 6 bases, with 13 bases separating them. The CDR3 contains 14 residues. Germline V gives CDR1 SGHTA, CDR2 FQGNSA. The CDR3 protein is CASSLGQQAAEQYF. CDR3 DNA: TGTGCCAGCAGCTTAGGTCAACAGGCAGCCGAGCAGTACTTC.

The chain is built from TRBV18 and TRBJ2-3, with D perhaps TRBD1 or TRBD2 (5 bases each). Germline V gene data show CDR1 as KGHSH and CDR2 as LQKENI. This CDR3 is 16 amino acids long. The V end lost 5 bases, the J end lost 3 bases, and 18 bases lay between the germline ends. In DNA, the CDR3 is TGTGCCAGCTCATTAGCCGGGACGGGAATTACAGATACGCAGTATTTT. Translation: CASSLAGTGITDTQYF.

This clone has a handful of counts. The chain employs TRBV7-9 and TRBJ2-1; 7 bases match TRBD2. The CDR3 has 15 amino acids. Germline V gives CDR1 SEHNR, CDR2 FQNEAQ (reference sequence). The V gene end was trimmed by 4 bases and the J gene end by 6 bases; junction bases not matched to a gene: 9. CDR3 in amino acids: CASSSRLASPNEQFF. As DNA, the CDR3 is TGTGCCAGCAGCTCCCGACTAGCTAGTCCCAATGAGCAGTTCTTC.

Comments on this clone: The sample contains more than one DNA sequence encoding this CDR3. This rearrangement joins TRBV7-2 to TRBJ1-3; no firm D call. The CDR3 has 14 amino acids. Germline CDR1 is SGHTA and CDR2 is FQGNSA. The ends were cut back, 1 base at V and 0 bases at J, with 4 bases in the middle. CDR3 protein: CASSLGNSGNTIYF. The CDR3, as DNA: TGTGCCAGCAGCTTAGGCAACTCTGGAAACACCATATATTTT.

V gene TRBV28 combines with J gene TRBJ2-3; D is perhaps TRBD1 or TRBD2 (5 bases each). Per germline, CDR1 MDHEN and CDR2 SYDVKM. This CDR3 is 18 amino acids long. With 3 bases removed from V and 5 bases from J, the gap between germline ends came to 24 bases. The CDR3 coding sequence is TGTGCCAGCAGTTTCCCTCTGGAGAGGGACGGCCATTTAGATACGCAGTATTTT. This translates into CASSFPLERDGHLDTQYF.

This clone was found a few times. The V gene is TRBV19, the J gene TRBJ2-1; 7 bases map to TRBD2. The V and J ends lost 6 bases and 6 bases, in that order; junction bases with no gene match: 14. This CDR3 has 16 amino acids. The germline gives CDR1 LNHDA, CDR2 SQIVND (reference sequence). The CDR3 bases are TGTGCCAGTAGCCCGAAAAGCGGGGCTAAACTCAATGAGCAGTTCTTC. This encodes CASSPKSGAKLNEQFF.

This clone was seen a few times. This chain uses TRBV5-6 with TRBJ2-5; D might be TRBD1 (5 bases). CDR1 and CDR2 (germline): SGHDT, YYEEEE. The CDR3 runs 15 residues. V was trimmed by 1 base and J by 1 base, leaving 11 bases between them. The CDR3 DNA reads as TGTGCCAGCAGCTTGTATCCAGGGTCCCAAGAGACCCAGTACTTC. Protein: CASSLYPGSQETQYF.

This clone was seen a handful of times. V and J are TRBV5-8 and TRBJ2-6; perhaps D is TRBD1 or TRBD2 (5 bases each). CDR1 is SGHTS, CDR2 YDEGEE, per germline. With 6 bases removed from V and 4 bases from J, the gap between germline ends came to 14 bases. There are 15 residues in the CDR3. CDR3 DNA sequence: TGTGCCAGCAAAACTAGGGGCGCGGGGGCCAACGTCCTGACTTTC. Protein sequence: CASKTRGAGANVLTF. The complete variable domain, with remaining parts taken from reference TRBV5-8 and TRBJ2-6, reads EAGVTQSPTHLIKTRGQQATLRCSPISGHTSVYWYQQALGLGLQFLLWYDEGEERNRGNFPPRFSGRQFPNYSSELNVNALELEDSALYLCASKTRGAGANVLTFGAGSRLTVL.